Following are 10 T cell receptor beta chains from one sample sequenced in a study of cytomegalovirus exposure and HLA in healthy donors. PCR was performed using 60 Vbeta and 13 Jbeta primers. Sequencing was performed with immunoSEQ multiplex PCR; in TCRdb, only in-frame clones are kept and a portion is missing. Among approximately 190,000 clones listed, over 9.5% were seen once. Sequencing used PBMCs. The receptors come from a man over 45 in good health and CMV-seropositive.

This clone was counted only a few times. This chain connects TRBV2 to TRBJ1-5, with a possible D match to TRBD1 (5 bases). There are 14 residues in the CDR3. Germline V gene data show CDR1 as SNHLY and CDR2 as FYNNEI. V was cut by 1 base and J by 6 bases, with 10 bases left in between. The CDR3 loop is CASSEGRGGQPQHF. The CDR3 DNA follows: TGTGCCAGCAGTGAAGGGCGGGGCGGTCAGCCCCAGCATTTT.

The rearrangement joins TRBV10-3 to TRBJ2-7; 7 bases map to TRBD1. V shed 4 bases, J shed 0 bases, and the junction held 9 bases outside the gene matches. Germline CDR1 ENHRY, CDR2 SYGVKD. This CDR3 is built from 16 residues. The CDR3 here is CAISGRTGQSSYEQYF. The CDR3 DNA sequence: TGTGCCATCAGTGGGAGGACAGGACAAAGCTCCTACGAGCAGTACTTC.

With respect to this clone: Given the absence of the conserved phenylalanine or tryptophan at the CDR3 end, a read error is likely. It is unclear where the CDR3 begins or ends on the DNA, so no DNA is shown, and the CDR3 is as TCRdb lists it. The chain uses TRBV30 and TRBJ1-5; TRBD1, as called in the table, went unchecked against the DNA. The CDR3 totals 14 residues, both ends included. Looked up from germline, CDR1 is GTSNPN and CDR2 is SVGIG (reference sequence). CDR3: CAWRFPDRNQPKHL.

This clone showed up just a few times. This sequence joins TRBV5-4 and TRBJ1-1, with 11 bases matching TRBD1. CDR1 is SGHNT, CDR2 YYREEE, per germline (reference sequence). Germline trimming cut 2 bases from V and 5 bases from J; bases unmatched to any gene: 5. CDR3 size: 15 residues. The CDR3 nucleotides are TGTGCCAGCAGCTTCAAAGGGACAGGGGGTACTGAAGCTTTCTTT. This codes for CASSFKGTGGTEAFF.

V gene TRBV10-3 combines with J gene TRBJ1-3; no firm D call. This CDR3 is 15 amino acids long. Trimming cost V 4 bases and J 0 bases, with 10 bases left between them. Germline values: CDR1 ENHRY, CDR2 SYGVKD. CDR3 DNA: TGTGCCATCAGTGTAGGAGGAGACTCTGGAAACACCATATATTTT. Translating it yields CAISVGGDSGNTIYF.

The chain has TRBV5-1 and TRBJ1-6, with D possibly matching TRBD1 (6 bases). The CDR3 has 14 amino acids. Germline values: CDR1 SGHRS, CDR2 YFSETQ. Trimming took 2 bases from V and 6 from J, leaving 9 bases between them. The CDR3 protein is CASSLQGVNSPLHF. DNA of the CDR3: TGCGCCAGCAGCTTACAGGGAGTTAATTCACCCCTCCACTTT.

This clone was picked up a small number of times. The chain uses TRBV9 and TRBJ2-2; D uncertain. Germline V lookup: CDR1 SGDLS, CDR2 YYNGEE. V lost 5 bases, J lost 9 bases, and 11 bases lay in between. The CDR3 contains 12 residues. Here the CDR3 reads CASRDPTRELFF. CDR3 coding DNA: TGTGCCAGCAGAGACCCGACACGGGAGCTGTTTTTT.

The chain recombines TRBV2 with TRBJ2-7; D possibly corresponds to TRBD2 (6 bases). Germline V CDR1 and CDR2: SNHLY, FYNNEI. CDR3 length: 13 amino acids. Trimming removed 7 bases at V and 3 bases at J, with 13 bases between. Written as DNA, the CDR3 is TGTGCCAGCAACACCGGGGGAGTCTACGAGCAGTACGTC. Translated, it gives CASNTGGVYEQYV.

This sequence joins TRBV7-9 and TRBJ2-3, with no clear D. The length of the CDR3 is 13 residues. In germline, CDR1 is SEHNR, CDR2 FQNEAQ (reference sequence). V dropped 6 bases and J dropped 2 bases, with 9 bases sitting between them. In DNA form, the CDR3 reads TGTGCCAGCAGGTCGCGGTACACAGATACGCAGTATTTT. Its translation is CASRSRYTDTQYF.

This clone was picked up a small number of times. This chain joins TRBV25-1 and TRBJ2-2; D is possibly TRBD1 (6 bases). Trimming removed 5 bases from V and 4 bases from J, with 14 bases in between. The CDR3 has 15 amino acids. Germline CDR1 and CDR2: MGHDK and SYGVNS. The CDR3 sequence: CASSLSRGVTGELFF. The CDR3 DNA reads as TGTGCCAGCAGTTTATCCAGGGGAGTCACCGGGGAGCTGTTTTTT.